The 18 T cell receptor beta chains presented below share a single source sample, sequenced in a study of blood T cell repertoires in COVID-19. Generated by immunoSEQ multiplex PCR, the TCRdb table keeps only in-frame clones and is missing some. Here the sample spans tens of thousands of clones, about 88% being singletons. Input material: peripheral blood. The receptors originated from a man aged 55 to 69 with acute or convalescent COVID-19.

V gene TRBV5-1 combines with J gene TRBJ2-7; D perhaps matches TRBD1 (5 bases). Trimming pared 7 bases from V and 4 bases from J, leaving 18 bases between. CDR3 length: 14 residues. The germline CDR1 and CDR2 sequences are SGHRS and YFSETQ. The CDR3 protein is CASHFGDSSYEQYF. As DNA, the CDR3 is TGCGCCAGCCATTTTGGCGACAGCTCATACGAGCAGTACTTC.

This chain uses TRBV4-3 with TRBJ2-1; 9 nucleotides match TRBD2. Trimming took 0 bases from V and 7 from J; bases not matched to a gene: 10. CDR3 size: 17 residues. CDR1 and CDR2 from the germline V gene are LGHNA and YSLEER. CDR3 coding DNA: TGCGCCAGCAGCCAAGATTCCAGCGGGGGGCTTCAGAATGAGCAGTTCTTC. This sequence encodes CASSQDSSGGLQNEQFF.

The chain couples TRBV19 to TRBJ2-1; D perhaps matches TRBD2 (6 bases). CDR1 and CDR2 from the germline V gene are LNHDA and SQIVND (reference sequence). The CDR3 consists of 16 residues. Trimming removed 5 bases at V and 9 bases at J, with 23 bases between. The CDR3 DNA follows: TGTGCCAGTAGTTCTACTAGCAGCTCGTGGCCGGCTGAGCAGTTCTTC. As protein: CASSSTSSSWPAEQFF.

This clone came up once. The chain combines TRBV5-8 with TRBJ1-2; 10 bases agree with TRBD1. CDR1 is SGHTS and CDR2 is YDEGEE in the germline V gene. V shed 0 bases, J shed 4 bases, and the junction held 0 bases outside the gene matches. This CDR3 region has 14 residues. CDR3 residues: CASSLGDRGYGYTF. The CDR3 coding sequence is TGTGCCAGCAGCTTGGGGGACAGGGGCTATGGCTACACCTTC.

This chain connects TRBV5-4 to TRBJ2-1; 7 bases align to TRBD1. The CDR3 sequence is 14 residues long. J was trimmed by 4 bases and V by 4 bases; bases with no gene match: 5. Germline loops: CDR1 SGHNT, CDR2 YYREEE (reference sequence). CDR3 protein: CASSAGDRYNEQFF. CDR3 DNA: TGTGCCAGCAGCGCAGGGGACAGATACAATGAGCAGTTCTTC.

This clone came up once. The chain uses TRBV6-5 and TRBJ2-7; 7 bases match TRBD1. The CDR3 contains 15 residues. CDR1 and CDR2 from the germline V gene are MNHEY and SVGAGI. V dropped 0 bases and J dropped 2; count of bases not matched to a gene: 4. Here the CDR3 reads CASSYSWTGAYEQYF. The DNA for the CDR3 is TGTGCCAGCAGTTACTCCTGGACAGGAGCCTACGAGCAGTACTTC.

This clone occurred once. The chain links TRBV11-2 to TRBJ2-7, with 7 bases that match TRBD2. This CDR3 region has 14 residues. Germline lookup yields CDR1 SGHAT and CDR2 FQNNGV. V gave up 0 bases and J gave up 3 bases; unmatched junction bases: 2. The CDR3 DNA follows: TGTGCCAGCAGCTTAGAAGGCGGGAGCTACGAGCAGTACTTC. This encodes CASSLEGGSYEQYF.

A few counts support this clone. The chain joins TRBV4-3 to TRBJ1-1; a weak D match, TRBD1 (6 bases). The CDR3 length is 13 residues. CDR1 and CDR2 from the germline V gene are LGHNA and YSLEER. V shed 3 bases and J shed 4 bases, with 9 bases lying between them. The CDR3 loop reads CASSHGRGTEAFF. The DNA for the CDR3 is TGCGCCAGCAGCCATGGCAGGGGCACTGAAGCTTTCTTT.

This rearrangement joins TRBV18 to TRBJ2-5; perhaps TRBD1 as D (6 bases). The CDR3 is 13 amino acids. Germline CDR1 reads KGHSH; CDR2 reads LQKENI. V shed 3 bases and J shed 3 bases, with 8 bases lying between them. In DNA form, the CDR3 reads TGTGCCAGCTCACCGAACAGGGAAGAGACCCAGTACTTC. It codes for CASSPNREETQYF.

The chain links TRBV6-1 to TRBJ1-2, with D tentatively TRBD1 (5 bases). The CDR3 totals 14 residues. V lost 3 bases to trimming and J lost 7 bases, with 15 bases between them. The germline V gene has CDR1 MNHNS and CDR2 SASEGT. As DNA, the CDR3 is TGTGCCAGCAGTGATGGGGGAGGTGGGGCTGGCTACACCTTC. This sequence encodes CASSDGGGGAGYTF.

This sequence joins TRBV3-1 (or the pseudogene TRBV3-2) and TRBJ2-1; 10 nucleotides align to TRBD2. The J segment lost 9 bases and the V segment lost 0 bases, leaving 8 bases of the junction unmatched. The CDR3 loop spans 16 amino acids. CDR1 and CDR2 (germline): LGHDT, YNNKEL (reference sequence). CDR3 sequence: CASSQDGSSGRGEQFF. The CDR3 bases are TGTGCCAGCAGCCAAGATGGGTCTAGCGGGAGAGGTGAGCAGTTCTTC.

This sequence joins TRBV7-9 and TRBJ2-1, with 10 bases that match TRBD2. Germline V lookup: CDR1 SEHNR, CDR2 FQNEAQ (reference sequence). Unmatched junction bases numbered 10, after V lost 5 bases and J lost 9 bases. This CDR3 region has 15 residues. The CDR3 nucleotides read TGTGCCAGCAGCCGTTCCGGGACTAGCGTTCTTGAGCAGTTCTTC. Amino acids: CASSRSGTSVLEQFF.

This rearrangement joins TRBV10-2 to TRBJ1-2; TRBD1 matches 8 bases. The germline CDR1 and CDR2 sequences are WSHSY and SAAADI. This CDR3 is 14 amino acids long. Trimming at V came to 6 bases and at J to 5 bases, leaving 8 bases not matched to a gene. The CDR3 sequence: CASSTVWTGYGYTF. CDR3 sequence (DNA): TGCGCCAGCAGCACCGTTTGGACAGGGTATGGCTACACCTTC.

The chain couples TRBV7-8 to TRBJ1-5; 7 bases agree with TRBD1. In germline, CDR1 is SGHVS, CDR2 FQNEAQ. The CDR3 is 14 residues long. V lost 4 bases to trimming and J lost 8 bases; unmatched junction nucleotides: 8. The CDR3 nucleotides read TGTGCCAGCAGCTCCGGGACAGACGAGGAGCCCCAGCATTTT. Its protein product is CASSSGTDEEPQHF.

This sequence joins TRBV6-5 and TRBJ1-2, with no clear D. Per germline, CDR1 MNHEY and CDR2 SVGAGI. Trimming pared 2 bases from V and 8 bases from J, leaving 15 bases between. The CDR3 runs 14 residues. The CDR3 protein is CASSYNTGRSGYTF. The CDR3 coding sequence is TGTGCCAGCAGTTACAATACGGGAAGAAGCGGCTACACCTTC.

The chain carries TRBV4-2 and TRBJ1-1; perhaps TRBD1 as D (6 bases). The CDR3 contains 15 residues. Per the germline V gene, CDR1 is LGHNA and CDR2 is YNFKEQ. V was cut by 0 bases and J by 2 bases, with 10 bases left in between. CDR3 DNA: TGTGCCAGCAGCCAAGATCCACAGGGAAACACTGAAGCTTTCTTT. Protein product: CASSQDPQGNTEAFF.

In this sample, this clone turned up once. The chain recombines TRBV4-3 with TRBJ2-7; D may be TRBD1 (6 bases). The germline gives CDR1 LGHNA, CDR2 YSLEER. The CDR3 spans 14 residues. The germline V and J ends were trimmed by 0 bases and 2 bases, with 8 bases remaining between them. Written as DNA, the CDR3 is TGCGCCAGCAGCCAAGACAGGGGACCCTACGAGCAGTACTTC. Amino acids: CASSQDRGPYEQYF.

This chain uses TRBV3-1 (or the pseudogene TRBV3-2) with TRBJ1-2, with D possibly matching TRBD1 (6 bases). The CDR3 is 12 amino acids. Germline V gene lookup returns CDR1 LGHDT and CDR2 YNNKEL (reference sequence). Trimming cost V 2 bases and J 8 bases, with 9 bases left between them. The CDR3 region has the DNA TGTGCCAGCAGCCAAACAGGGAGCGGCTACACCTTC. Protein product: CASSQTGSGYTF.